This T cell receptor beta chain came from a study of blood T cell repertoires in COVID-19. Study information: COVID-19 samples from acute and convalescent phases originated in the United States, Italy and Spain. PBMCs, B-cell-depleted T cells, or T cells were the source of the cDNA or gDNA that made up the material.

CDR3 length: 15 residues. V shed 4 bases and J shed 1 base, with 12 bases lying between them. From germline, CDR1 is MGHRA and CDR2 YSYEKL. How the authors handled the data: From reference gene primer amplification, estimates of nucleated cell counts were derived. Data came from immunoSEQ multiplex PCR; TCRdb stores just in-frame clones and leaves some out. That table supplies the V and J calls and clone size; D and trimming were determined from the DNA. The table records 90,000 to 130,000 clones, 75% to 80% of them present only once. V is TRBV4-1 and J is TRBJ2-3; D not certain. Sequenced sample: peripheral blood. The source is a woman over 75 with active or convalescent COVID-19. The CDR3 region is CASSPPGTGTDTQYF. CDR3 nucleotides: TGCGCCAGCAGCCCCCCGGGTACCGGCACAGATACGCAGTATTTT.